Detailed here is one T cell receptor beta chain. What it recognizes is unknown. The germline CDR1 and CDR2 sequences are SGDLS and YYNGEE. This CDR3 is 18 amino acids long. The ends lost 0 bases at V and 9 bases at J; junction bases unmatched: 16. Repertoires were generated with immunoSEQ multiplex PCR, while TCRdb's copy carries only in-frame clones and drops some. The sample has over 25,000 clones; about 90% are singletons. This record belongs to a study of T cells in tuberculosis. Regarding the study as a whole: A GMM-specific repertoire classifier reached 85% to 90% accuracy, AUROC more than 0.8. Smaller alpha distances in active tuberculosis partly reflected shorter CDR3-alpha lengths.

Time point of the sample: new active TB diagnosis, blood taken before or within 7 days of starting treatment. Patients were newly diagnosed, HIV-seronegative, and aged 18 or older. Unsorted cryopreserved PBMC were sequenced, averaging roughly 94,000 T cells per clinical donor. Sample: PBMCs, taken at tuberculosis diagnosis. The sequence derives from an adult with tuberculosis. Some clones in this sample may be carry-over from other donors' samples. V usage is TRBV9 and J usage is TRBJ2-1; TRBD2 agrees at 9 bases. The CDR3 nucleotides read TGTGCCAGCAGCGTAGTAGGTCGGAGGGCTAGCGGGGTGGTTGAGCAGTTCTTC. This codes for CASSVVGRRASGVVEQFF.